This T cell receptor (beta chain) was documented in a study of CD8+CD57+ T cells in acquired aplastic anemia. This clonotype was seen only a few times. Its antigen is not known. For CDR3 and TCR beta VDJ profiling, genomic DNA was the template used. One entry per CDR3 protein results from TCRdb running MiXCR on the reads. This sample has 200,000 to 300,000 distinct CDR3 sequences, with roughly 82% found just once. Whole-study results and caveats: Between patients and controls, CD8+ Simpson's diversity did not vary significantly.

It was patients with CD8+CD57+ cell expansion by flow cytometry who were chosen for sequencing. V lost 5 bases, J lost 4 bases, and 16 bases lay in between. Germline CDR1 and CDR2: SEHNR and FQNEAQ (reference sequence). The CDR3 loop spans 15 amino acids. The receptor's source is a human donor with aplastic anemia. This chain joins TRBV7-9 and TRBJ2-3; D gene unclear. Sequencing was carried out using sorted CD4+, CD8+, or CD8+CD57+ T cells (not recorded which) from PBMCs. CDR3: CASSDRRPPADTQYF. In nucleotides, the CDR3 is TGTGCCAGCAGCGATCGGAGACCCCCCGCAGATACGCAGTATTTT.